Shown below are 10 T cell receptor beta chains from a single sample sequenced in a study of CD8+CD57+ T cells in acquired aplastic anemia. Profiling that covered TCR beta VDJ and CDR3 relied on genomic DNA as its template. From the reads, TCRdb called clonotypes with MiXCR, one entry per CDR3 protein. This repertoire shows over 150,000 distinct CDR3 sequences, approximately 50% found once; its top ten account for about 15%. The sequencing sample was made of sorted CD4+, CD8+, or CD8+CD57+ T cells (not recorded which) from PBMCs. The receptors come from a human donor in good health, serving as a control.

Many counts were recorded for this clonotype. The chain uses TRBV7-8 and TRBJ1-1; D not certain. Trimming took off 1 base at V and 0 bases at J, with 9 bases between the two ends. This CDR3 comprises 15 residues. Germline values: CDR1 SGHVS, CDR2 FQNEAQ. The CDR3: CASSLERQLNTEAFF. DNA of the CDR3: TGTGCCAGCAGCTTAGAGCGGCAATTGAACACTGAAGCTTTCTTT.

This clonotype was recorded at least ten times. The CDR3 reads CASSVLRARGATNEKLFF. The CDR3 bases are TGTGCCAGCAGCGTCCTTCGGGCCCGGGGTGCAACTAATGAAAAACTGTTTTTT. J is TRBJ1-4 and V is TRBV7-8; no definite D call. The CDR3 contains 18 residues. Trimming took off 5 bases at V and 0 bases at J, with 19 bases between the two ends. Germline values: CDR1 SGHVS, CDR2 FQNEAQ.

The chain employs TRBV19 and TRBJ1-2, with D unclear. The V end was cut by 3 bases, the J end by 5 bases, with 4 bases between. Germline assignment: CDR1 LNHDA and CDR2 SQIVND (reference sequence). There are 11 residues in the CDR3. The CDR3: CASSIRYGYTF. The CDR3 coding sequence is TGTGCCAGTAGTATCCGTTATGGCTACACCTTC.

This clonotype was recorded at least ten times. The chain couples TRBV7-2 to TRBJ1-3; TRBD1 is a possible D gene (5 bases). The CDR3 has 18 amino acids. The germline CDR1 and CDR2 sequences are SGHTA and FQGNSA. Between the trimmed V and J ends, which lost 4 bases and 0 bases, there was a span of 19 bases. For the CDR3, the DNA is TGTGCCAGCAGCTCCCCTAGGGGCAGATCGGCCTCTGGAAACACCATATATTTT. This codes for CASSSPRGRSASGNTIYF.

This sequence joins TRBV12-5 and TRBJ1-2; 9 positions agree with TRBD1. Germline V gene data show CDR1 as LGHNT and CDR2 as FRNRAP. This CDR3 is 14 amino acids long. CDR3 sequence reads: CASSRWDRDYGYTF. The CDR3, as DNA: TGTGCCAGCAGTCGGTGGGACAGGGACTATGGCTACACCTTC.

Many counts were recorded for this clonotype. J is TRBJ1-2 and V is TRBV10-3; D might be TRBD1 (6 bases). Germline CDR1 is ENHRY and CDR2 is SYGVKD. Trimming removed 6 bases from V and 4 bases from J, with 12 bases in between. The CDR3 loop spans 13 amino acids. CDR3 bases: TGTGCCATCAGCGCCGGGACATTCTATGGCTACACCTTC. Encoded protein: CAISAGTFYGYTF.

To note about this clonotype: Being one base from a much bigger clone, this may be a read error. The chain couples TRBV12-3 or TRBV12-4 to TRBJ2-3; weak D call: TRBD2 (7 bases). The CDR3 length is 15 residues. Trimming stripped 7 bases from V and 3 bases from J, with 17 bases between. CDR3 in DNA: TGTGCCAGCATTATAGGGGGGGCACGGACAGATACGCAGTATTTT. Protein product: CASIIGGARTDTQYF.

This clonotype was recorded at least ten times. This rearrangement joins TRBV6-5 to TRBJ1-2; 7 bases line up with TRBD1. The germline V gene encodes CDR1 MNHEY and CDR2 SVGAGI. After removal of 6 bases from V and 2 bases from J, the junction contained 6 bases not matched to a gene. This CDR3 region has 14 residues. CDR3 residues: CASSRQQGNYGYTF. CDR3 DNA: TGTGCCAGCAGCCGGCAACAGGGGAACTATGGCTACACCTTC.

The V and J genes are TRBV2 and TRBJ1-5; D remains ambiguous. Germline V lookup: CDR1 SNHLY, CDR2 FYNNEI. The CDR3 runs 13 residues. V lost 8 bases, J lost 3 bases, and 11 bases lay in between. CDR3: CASRLAANQPQHF. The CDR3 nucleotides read TGTGCCAGCCGACTAGCCGCCAATCAGCCCCAGCATTTT.

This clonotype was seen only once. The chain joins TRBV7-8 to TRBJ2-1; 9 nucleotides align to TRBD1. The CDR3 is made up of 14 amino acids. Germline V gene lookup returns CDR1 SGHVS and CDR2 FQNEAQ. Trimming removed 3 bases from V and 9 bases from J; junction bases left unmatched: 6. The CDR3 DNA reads TGTGCCAGCAGCTTCCGGACAGGGGACCGTGAGCAGTTCTTC. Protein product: CASSFRTGDREQFF.